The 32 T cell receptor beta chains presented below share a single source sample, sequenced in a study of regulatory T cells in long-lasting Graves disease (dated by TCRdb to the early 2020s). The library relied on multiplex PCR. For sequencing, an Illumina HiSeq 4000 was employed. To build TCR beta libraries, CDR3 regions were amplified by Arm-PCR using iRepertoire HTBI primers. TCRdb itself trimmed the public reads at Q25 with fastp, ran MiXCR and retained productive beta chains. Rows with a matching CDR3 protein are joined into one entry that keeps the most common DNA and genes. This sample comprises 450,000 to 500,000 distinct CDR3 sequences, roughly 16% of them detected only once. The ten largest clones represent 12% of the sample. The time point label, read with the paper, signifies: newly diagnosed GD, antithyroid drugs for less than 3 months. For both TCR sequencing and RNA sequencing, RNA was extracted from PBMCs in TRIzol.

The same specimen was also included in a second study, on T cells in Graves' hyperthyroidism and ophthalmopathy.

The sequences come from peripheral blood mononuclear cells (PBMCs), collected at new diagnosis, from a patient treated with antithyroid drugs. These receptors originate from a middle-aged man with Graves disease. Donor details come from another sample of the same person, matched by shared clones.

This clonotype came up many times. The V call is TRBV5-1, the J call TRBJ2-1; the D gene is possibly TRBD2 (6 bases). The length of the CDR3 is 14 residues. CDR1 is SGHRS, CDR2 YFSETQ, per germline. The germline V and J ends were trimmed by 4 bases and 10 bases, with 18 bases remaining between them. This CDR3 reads CASSPATRPSEQFF. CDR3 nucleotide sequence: TGCGCCAGCAGCCCGGCGACTAGACCCTCGGAGCAGTTCTTC.

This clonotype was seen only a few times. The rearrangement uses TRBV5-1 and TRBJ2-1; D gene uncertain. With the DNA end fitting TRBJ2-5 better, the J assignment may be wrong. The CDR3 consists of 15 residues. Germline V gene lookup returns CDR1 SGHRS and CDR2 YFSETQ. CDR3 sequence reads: CASSLEALVPETQYF. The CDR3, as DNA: TGCGCCAGCAGCTTGGAAGCCCTGGTTCCAGAGACCCAGTACTTC.

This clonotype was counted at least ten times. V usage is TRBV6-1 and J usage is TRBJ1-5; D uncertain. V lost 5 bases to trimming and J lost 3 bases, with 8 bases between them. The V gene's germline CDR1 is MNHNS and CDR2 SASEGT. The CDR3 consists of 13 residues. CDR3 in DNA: TGTGCCAGCAGTCGGTCCAACAATCAGCCCCAGCATTTT. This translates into CASSRSNNQPQHF.

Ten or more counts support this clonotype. The CDR3 DNA reads as TGTGCCAGCAGGGTGAGCGGGAACTACGAGCAGTACTTC. Encoded protein: CASRVSGNYEQYF. The rearrangement uses TRBV12-3 or TRBV12-4 and TRBJ2-7; 7 positions match TRBD2. The CDR3 has 13 amino acids. V dropped 6 bases and J dropped 3; count of bases not matched to a gene: 5.

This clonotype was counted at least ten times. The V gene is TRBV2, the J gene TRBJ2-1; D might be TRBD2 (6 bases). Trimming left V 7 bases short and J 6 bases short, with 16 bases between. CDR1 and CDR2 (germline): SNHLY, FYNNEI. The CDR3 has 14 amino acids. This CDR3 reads CASNAGRRVNEQFF. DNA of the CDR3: TGTGCCAGCAATGCGGGAAGGAGGGTCAATGAGCAGTTCTTC.

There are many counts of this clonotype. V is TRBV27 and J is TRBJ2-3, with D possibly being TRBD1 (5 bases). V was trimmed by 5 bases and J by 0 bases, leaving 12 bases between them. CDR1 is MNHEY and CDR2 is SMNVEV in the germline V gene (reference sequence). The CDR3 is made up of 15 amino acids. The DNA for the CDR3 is TGTGCCAGCAGTCGTCAGGGTTTAAGCACAGATACGCAGTATTTT. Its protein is CASSRQGLSTDTQYF.

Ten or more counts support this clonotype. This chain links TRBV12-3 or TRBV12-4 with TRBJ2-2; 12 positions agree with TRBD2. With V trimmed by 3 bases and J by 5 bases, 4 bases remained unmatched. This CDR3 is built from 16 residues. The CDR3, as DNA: TGTGCCAGCAGTTTCGGCCTAGCGGGAGGGACCGGGGAGCTGTTTTTT. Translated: CASSFGLAGGTGELFF.

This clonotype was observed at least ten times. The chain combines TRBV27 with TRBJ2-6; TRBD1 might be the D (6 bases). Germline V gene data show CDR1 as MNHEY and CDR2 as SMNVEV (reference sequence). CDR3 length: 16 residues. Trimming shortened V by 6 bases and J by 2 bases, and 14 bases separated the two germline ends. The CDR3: CASRHISGAGANVLTF. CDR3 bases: TGTGCCAGCAGACATATCTCAGGGGCTGGGGCCAACGTCCTGACTTTC.

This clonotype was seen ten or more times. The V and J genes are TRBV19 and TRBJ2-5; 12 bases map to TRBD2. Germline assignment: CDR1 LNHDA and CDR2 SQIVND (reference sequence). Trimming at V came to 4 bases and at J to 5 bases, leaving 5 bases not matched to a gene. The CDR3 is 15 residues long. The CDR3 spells CASSTTSGRRETQYF. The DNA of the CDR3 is TGTGCCAGTAGTACTACTAGCGGGAGGAGGGAGACCCAGTACTTC.

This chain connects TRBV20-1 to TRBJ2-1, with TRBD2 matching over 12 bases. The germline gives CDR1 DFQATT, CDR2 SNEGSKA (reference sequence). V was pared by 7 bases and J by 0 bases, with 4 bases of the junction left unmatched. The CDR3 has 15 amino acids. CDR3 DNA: TGCAGTGGGACTAGCGGGGTCCCCTCCTACAATGAGCAGTTCTTC. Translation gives CSGTSGVPSYNEQFF.

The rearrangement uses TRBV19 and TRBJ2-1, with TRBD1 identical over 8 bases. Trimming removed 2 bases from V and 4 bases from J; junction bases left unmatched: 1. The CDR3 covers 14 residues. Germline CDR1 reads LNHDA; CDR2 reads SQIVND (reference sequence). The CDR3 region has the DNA TGTGCCAGTAGTATACAGGGGGCGTACAATGAGCAGTTCTTC. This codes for CASSIQGAYNEQFF.

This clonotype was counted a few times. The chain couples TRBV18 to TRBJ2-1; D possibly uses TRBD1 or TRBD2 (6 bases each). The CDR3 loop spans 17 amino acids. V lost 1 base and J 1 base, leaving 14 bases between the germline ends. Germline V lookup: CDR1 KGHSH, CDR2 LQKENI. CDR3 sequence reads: CASSPLSGAGSYNEQFF. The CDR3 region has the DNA TGTGCCAGCTCACCACTCTCGGGGGCCGGGTCCTACAATGAGCAGTTCTTC.

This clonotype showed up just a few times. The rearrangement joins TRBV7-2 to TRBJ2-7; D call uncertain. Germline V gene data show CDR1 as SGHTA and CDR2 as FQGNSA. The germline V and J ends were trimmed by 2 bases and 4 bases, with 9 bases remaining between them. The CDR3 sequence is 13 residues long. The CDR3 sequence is CASSLLPTYEQYF. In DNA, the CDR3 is TGTGCCAGCAGCTTATTACCAACTTACGAGCAGTACTTC.

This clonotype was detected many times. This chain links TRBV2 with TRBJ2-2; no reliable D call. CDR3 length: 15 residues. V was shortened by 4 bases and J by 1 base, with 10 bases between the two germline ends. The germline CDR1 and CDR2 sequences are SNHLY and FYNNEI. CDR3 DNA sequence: TGTGCCAGCAGTGTTTTACAGTTGAACACCGGGGAGCTGTTTTTT. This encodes CASSVLQLNTGELFF.

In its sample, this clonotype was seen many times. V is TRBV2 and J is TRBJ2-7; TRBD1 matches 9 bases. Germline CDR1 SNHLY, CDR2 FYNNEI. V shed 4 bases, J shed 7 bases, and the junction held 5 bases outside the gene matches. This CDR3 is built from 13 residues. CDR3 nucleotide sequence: TGTGCCAGCAGTGTGGACAGGGGTGGGGAGCAGTACTTC. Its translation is CASSVDRGGEQYF.

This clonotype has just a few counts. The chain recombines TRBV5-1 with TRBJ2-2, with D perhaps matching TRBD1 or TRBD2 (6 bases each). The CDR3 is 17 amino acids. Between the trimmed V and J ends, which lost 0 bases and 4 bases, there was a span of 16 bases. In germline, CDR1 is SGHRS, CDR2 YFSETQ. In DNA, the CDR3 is TGCGCCAGCAGCTTGGCCGGGGGCCGTGGAAGCACCGGGGAGCTGTTTTTT. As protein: CASSLAGGRGSTGELFF.

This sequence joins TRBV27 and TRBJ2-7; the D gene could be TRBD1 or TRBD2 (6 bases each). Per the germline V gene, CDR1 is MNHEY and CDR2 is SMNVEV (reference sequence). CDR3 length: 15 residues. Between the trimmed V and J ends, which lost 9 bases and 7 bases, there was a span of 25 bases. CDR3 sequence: CARKQGGSSPREQYF. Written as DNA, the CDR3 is TGTGCCAGGAAACAGGGAGGATCCTCTCCTAGGGAGCAGTACTTC.

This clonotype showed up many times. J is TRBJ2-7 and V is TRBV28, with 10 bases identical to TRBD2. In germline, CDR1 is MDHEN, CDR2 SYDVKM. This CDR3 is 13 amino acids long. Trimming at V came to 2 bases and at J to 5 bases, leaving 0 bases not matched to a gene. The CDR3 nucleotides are TGTGCCAGCAGTTTACTAGCGGGAGACGAGCAGTACTTC. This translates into CASSLLAGDEQYF.

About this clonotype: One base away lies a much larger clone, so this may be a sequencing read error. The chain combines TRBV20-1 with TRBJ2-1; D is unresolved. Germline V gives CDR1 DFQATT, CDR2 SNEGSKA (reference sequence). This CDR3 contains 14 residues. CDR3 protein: CSARDADPYNEQFF. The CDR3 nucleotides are TGCAGTGCGAGAGATGCGGACCCCTACAATGAGCAGTTCTTC.

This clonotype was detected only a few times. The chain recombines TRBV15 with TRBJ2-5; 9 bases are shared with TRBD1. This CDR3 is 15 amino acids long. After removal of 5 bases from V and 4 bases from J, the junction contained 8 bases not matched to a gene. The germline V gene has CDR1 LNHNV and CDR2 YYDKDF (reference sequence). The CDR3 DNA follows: TGTGCCACCAGCCTGGACAGGGGAGTAGGAGAGACCCAGTACTTC. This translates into CATSLDRGVGETQYF. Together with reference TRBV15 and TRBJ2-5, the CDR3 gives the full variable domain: DAMVIQNPRYQVTQFGKPVTLSCSQTLNHNVMYWYQQKSSQAPKLLFHYYDKDFNNEADTPDNFQSRRPNTSFCFLDIRSPGLGDTAMYLCATSLDRGVGETQYFGPGTRLLVL.

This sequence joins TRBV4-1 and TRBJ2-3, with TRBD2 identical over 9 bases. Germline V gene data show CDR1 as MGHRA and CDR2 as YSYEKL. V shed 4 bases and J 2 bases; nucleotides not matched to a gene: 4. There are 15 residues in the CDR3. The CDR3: CASSRRTSATDTQYF. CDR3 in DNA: TGCGCCAGCAGCCGGAGGACTAGCGCCACAGATACGCAGTATTTT.

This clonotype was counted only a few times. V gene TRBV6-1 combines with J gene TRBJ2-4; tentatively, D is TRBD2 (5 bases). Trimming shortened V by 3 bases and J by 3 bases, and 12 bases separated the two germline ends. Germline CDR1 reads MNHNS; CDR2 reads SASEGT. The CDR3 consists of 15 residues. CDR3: CASSDGGSGKNIQYF. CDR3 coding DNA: TGTGCCAGCAGTGACGGAGGTAGTGGCAAAAACATTCAGTACTTC.

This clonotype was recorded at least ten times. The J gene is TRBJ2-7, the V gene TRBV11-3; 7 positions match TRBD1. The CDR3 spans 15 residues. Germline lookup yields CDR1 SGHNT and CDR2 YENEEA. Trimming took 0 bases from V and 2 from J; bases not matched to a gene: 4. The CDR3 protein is CASSLETGSTYEQYF. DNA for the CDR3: TGTGCCAGCAGCTTAGAGACAGGGTCCACCTACGAGCAGTACTTC.

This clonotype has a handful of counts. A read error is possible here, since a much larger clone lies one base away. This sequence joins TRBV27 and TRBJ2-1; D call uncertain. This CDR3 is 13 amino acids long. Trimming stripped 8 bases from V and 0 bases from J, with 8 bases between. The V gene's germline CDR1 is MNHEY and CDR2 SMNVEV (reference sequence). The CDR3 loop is CASGRSSYNEQFF. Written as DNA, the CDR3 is TGTGCCAGCGGTAGGAGCTCCTACAATGAGCAGTTCTTC.

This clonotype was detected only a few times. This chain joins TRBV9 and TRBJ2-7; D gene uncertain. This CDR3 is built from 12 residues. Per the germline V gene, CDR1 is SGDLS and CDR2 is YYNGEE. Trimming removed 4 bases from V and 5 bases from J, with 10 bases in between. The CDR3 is CASSTSGDEQYF. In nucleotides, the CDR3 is TGTGCCAGCAGCACAAGTGGGGACGAGCAGTACTTC.

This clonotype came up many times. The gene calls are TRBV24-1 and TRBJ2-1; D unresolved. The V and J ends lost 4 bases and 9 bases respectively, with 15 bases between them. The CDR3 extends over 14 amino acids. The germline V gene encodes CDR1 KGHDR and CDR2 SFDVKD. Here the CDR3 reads CATSEPTRRFEQFF. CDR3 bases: TGTGCCACCAGTGAACCAACACGGCGATTTGAGCAGTTCTTC.

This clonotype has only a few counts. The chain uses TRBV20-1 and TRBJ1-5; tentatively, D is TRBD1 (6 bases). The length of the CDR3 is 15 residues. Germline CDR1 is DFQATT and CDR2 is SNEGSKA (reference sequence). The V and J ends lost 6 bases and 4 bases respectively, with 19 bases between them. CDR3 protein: CSAHSGAGTNQPQHF. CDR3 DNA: TGCAGTGCCCACTCAGGGGCAGGGACTAATCAGCCCCAGCATTTT.

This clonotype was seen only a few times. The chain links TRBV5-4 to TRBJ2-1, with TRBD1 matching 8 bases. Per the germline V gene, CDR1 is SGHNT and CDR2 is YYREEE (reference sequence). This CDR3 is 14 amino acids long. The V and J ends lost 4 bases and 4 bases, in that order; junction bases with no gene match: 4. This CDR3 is CASSRTGTYNEQFF. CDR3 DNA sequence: TGTGCCAGCAGCAGGACAGGGACATACAATGAGCAGTTCTTC.

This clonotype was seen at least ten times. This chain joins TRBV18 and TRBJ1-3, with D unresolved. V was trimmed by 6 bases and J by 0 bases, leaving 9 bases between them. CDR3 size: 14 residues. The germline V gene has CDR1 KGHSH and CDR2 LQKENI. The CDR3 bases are TGTGCCAGCTCCAGGACTGACTCTGGAAACACCATATATTTT. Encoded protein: CASSRTDSGNTIYF.

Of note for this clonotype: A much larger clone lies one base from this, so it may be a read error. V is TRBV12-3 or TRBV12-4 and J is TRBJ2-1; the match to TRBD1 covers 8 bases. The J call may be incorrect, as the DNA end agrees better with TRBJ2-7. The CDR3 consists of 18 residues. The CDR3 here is CASSFNRGTLTTYNEQYF. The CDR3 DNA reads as TGTGCCAGCAGTTTCAACAGGGGGACGTTAACTACCTACAATGAGCAGTACTTC.

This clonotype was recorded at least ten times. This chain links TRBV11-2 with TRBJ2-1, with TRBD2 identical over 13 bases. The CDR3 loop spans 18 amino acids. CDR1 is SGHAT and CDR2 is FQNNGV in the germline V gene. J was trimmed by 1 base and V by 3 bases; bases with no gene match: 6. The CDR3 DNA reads TGTGCCAGCAGCTTGGGTACTAGCGGGAGGGTATCCTACAATGAGCAGTTCTTC. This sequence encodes CASSLGTSGRVSYNEQFF.

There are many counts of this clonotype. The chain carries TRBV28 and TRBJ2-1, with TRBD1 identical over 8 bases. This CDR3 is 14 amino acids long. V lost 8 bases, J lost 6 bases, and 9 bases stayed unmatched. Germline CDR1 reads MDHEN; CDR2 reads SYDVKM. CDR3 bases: TGTGCCAGCGAGCCGGGACAGGAACTCAATGAGCAGTTCTTC. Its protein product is CASEPGQELNEQFF.